The source of this T cell receptor (beta chain) is a study of blood T cells in healthy people across ages. This clonotype was recorded at least ten times. The antigen is undetermined. V was pared by 2 bases and J by 0 bases, with 3 bases of the junction left unmatched. Germline V gene lookup returns CDR1 SGHRS and CDR2 YFSETQ. This CDR3 has 16 amino acids. Study-level results: Diversity of TCR beta per million T cells declined in a roughly linear way with age.

A J-beta primer mix and a sample-barcoded 5' primer were used in a second PCR of about 6 to 12 cycles. TCRdb fed the 5' RACE reads into MiXCR, producing one record per CDR3 protein. The sample contains around 800,000 distinct CDR3 sequences, around two thirds of which appear only once. This clonotype was sampled from a man aged 30 to 39 in good health. The chain is built from TRBV5-1 and TRBJ2-1, with 9 bases fitting TRBD2. Sequenced input: blood. The CDR3 protein is CASSLGSGGSYNEQFF. Here the CDR3 DNA reads TGCGCCAGCAGCTTAGGTAGCGGGGGCTCCTACAATGAGCAGTTCTTC.